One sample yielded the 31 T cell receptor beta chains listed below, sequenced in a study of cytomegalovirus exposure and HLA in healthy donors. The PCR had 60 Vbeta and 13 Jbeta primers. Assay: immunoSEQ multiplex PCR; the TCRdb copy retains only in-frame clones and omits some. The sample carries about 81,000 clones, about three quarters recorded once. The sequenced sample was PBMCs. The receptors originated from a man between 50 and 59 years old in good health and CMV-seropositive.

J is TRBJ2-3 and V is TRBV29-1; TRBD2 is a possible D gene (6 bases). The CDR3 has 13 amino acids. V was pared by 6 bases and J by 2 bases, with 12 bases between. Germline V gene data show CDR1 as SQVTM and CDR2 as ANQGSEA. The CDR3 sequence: CSVTGTSTDTQYF. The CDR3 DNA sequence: TGCAGCGTGACCGGGACTTCCACAGATACGCAGTATTTT.

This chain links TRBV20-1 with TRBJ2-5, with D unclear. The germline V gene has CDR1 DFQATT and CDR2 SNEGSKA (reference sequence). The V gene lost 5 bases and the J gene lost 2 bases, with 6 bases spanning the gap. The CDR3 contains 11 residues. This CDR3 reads CSAPVQETQYF. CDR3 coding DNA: TGCAGTGCTCCCGTACAAGAGACCCAGTACTTC.

DNA of the CDR3: TGTGCTAGTGGTTCCGCCCCAGCGAGGGGGCATGAGCAGTTCTTC. Translation: CASGSAPARGHEQFF. The chain joins TRBV12-5 to TRBJ2-1; 7 bases are a match to TRBD1. This CDR3 is 15 amino acids long. V dropped 4 bases and J dropped 8; count of bases not matched to a gene: 11. The V gene's germline CDR1 is LGHNT and CDR2 FRNRAP.

CDR3 amino acids: CASSLVSGRWAGDTQYF. CDR3 sequence (DNA): TGTGCCAGCAGCTTAGTCTCCGGGAGATGGGCTGGAGATACGCAGTATTTT. The chain carries TRBV7-2 and TRBJ2-3, with D tentatively TRBD2 (6 bases). CDR1 and CDR2 (germline): SGHTA, FQGNSA. V was trimmed by 1 base and J by 5 bases, leaving 19 bases between them. The CDR3 covers 17 residues.

CDR3 amino acids: CASSKEGTDTQYF. The CDR3 coding sequence is TGTGCCAGCAGCAAAGAGGGGACAGATACGCAGTATTTT. This chain connects TRBV21-1 to TRBJ2-3; TRBD1, as called in the table, went unchecked against the DNA. TRBV21-1 represents a pseudogene. The CDR3 length is 13 residues.

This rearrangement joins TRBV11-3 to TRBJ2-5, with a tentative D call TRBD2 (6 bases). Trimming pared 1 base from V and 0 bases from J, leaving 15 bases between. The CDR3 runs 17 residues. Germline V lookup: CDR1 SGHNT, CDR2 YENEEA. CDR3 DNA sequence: TGTGCCAGCAGCTTAGCGCTAGCGACCTCGTACCAAGAGACCCAGTACTTC. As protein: CASSLALATSYQETQYF.

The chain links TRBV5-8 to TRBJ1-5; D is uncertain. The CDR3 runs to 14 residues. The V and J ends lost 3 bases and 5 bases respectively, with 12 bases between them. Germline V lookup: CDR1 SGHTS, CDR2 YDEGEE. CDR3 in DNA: TGTGCCAGCAGCTATGCGAACAGACATCAGCCCCAGCATTTT. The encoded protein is CASSYANRHQPQHF.

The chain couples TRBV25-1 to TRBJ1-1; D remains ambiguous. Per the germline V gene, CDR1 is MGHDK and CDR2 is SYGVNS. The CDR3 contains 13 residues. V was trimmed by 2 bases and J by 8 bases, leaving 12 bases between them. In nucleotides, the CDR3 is TGTGCCAGCAGTGAACGAGGTCCGCTGGAAGCTTTCTTT. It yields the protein CASSERGPLEAFF.

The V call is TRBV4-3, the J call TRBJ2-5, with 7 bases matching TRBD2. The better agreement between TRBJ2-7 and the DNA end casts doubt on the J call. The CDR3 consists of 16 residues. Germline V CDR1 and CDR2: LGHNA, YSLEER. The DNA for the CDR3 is TGCGCCAGCAGCCAAGATGGGAGGGACGGCTCCTACGAGCAGTACTTC. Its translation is CASSQDGRDGSYEQYF.

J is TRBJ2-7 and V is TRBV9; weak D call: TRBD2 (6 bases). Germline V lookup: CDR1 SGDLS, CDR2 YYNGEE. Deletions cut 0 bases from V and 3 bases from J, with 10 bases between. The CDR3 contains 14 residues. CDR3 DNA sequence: TGTGCCAGCAGCGTAGCGGGAGTGAACTACGAGCAGTACTTC. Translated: CASSVAGVNYEQYF.

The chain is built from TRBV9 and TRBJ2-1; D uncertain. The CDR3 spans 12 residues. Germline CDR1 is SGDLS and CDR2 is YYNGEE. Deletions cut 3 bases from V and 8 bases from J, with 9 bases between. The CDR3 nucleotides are TGTGCCAGCAGCGGGAGCCCCCATGAGCAGTTCTTC. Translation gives CASSGSPHEQFF.

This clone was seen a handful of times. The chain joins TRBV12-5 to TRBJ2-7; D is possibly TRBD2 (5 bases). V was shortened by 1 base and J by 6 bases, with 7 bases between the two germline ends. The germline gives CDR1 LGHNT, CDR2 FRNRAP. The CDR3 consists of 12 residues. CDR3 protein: CASGLGEFEQYF. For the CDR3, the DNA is TGTGCTAGTGGTTTGGGGGAGTTCGAGCAGTACTTC.

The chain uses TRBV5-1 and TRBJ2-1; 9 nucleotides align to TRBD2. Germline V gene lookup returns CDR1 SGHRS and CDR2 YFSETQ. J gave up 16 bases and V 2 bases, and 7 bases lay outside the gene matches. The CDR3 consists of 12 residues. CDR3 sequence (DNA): TGCGCCAGCAGCTTAACCGCGGGAGGGCATTTCTTC. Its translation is CASSLTAGGHFF.

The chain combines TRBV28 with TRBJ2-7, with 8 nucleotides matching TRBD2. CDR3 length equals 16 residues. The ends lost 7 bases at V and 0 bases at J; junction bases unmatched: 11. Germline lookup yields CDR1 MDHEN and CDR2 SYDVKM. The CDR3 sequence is CASIDLSAGGSYEQYF. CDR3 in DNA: TGTGCCAGCATTGATCTGTCCGCGGGGGGCTCCTACGAGCAGTACTTC. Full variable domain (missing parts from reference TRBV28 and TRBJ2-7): DVKVTQSSRYLVKRTGEKVFLECVQDMDHENMFWYRQDPGLGLRLIYFSYDVKMKEKGDIPEGYSVSREKKERFSLILESASTNQTSMYLCASIDLSAGGSYEQYFGPGTRLTVT.

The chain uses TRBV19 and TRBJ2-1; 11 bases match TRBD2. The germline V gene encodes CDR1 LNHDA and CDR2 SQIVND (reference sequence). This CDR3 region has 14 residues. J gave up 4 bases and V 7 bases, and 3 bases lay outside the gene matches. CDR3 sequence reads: CASIGLAGYNEQFF. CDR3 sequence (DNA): TGTGCCAGTATCGGACTAGCGGGTTACAATGAGCAGTTCTTC.

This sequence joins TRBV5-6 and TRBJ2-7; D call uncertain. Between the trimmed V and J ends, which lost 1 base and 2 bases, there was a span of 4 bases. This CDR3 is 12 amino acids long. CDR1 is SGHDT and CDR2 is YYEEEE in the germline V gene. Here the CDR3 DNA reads TGTGCCAGCAGCTTGAGCGCCTACGAGCAGTACTTC. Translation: CASSLSAYEQYF.

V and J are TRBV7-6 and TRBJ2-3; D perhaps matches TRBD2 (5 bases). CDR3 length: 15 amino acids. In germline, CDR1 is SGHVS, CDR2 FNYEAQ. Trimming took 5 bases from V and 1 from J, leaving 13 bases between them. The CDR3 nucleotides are TGTGCCAGCAGCAATCTGGCGGAGGGCACAGATACGCAGTATTTT. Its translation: CASSNLAEGTDTQYF.

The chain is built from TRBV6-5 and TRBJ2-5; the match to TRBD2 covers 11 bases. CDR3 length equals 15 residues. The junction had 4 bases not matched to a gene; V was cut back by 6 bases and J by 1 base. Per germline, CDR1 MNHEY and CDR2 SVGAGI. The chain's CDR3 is CASRTSGAPQETQYF. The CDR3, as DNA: TGTGCCAGCAGGACTAGCGGGGCTCCCCAAGAGACCCAGTACTTC.

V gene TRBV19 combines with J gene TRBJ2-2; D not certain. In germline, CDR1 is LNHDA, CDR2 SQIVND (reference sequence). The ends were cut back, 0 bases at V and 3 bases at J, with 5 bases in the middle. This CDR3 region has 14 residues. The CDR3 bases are TGTGCCAGTAGTATAGATGGCTACACCGGGGAGCTGTTTTTT. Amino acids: CASSIDGYTGELFF.

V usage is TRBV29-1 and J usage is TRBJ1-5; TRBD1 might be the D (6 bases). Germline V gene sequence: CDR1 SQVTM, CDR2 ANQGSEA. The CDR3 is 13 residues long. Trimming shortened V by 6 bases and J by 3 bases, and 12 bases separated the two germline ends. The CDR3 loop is CSVLTGNNQPQHF. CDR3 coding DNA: TGCAGCGTACTCACAGGGAACAATCAGCCCCAGCATTTT.

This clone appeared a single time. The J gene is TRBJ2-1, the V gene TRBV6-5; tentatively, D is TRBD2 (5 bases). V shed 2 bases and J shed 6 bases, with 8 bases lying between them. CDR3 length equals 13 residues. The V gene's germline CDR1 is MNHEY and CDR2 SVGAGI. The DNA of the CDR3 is TGTGCCAGCAGTTACCGCGGGCCCAATGAGCAGTTCTTC. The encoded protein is CASSYRGPNEQFF.

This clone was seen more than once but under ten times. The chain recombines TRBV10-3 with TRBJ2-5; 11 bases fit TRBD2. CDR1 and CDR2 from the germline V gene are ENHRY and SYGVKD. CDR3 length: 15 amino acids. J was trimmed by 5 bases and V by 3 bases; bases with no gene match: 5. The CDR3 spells CAISETSGSGETQYF. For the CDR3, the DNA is TGTGCCATCAGTGAAACTAGCGGGAGTGGGGAGACCCAGTACTTC.

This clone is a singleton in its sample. The CDR3 sequence: CASSLVDWATEAFF. In nucleotides, the CDR3 is TGTGCCAGCAGCTTAGTAGATTGGGCCACTGAAGCTTTCTTT. The V gene is TRBV11-3, the J gene TRBJ1-1, with D unclear. Germline V gives CDR1 SGHNT, CDR2 YENEEA. Deletions cut 1 base from V and 4 bases from J, with 10 bases between. The CDR3 covers 14 residues.

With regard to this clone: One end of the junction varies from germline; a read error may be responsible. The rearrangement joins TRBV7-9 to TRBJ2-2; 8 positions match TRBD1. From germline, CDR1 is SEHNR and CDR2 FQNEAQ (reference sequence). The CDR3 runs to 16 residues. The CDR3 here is CSSSSRDRSNTGELFF. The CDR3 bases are TGTTCCAGCAGCTCCAGGGACAGGTCGAACACCGGGGAGCTGTTTTTT.

DNA of the CDR3: TGTGCCAGCAGCGTAGCGGGGTACACTGAAGCTTTCTTT. Residues: CASSVAGYTEAFF. The chain carries TRBV9 and TRBJ1-1; no definite D call. Germline loops: CDR1 SGDLS, CDR2 YYNGEE. V lost 0 bases, J lost 3 bases, and 6 bases lay in between. CDR3 length: 13 residues.

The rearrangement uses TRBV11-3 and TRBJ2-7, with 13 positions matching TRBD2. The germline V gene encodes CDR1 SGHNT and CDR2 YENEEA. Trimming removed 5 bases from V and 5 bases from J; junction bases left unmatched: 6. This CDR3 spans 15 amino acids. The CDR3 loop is CASSTWTSGSDEQYF. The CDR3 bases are TGTGCCAGCAGCACCTGGACTAGCGGGAGCGACGAGCAGTACTTC.

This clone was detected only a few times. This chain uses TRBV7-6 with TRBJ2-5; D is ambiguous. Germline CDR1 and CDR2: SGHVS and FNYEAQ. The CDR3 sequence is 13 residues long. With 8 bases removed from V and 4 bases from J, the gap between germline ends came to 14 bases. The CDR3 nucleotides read TGTGCCAGCGCGATCGTGGTTGGAGAGACCCAGTACTTC. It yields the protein CASAIVVGETQYF.

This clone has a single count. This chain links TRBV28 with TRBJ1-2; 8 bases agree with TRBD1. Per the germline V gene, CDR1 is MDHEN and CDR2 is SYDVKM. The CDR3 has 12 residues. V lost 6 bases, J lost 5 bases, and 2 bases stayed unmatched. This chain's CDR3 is CASRRTGYGYTF. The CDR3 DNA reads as TGTGCCAGCAGGCGGACAGGGTATGGCTACACCTTC.

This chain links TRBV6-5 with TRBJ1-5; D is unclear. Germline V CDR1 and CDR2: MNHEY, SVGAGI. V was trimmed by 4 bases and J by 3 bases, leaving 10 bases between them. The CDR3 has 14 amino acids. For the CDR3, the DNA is TGTGCCAGCAGTTCTTGGAGCCTCAATCAGCCCCAGCATTTT. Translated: CASSSWSLNQPQHF.

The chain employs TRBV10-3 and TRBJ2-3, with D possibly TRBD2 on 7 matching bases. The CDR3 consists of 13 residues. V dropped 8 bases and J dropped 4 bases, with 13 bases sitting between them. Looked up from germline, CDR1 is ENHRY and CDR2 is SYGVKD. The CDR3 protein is CAILGGGADTQYF. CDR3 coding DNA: TGTGCCATCCTGGGAGGGGGAGCAGATACGCAGTATTTT.

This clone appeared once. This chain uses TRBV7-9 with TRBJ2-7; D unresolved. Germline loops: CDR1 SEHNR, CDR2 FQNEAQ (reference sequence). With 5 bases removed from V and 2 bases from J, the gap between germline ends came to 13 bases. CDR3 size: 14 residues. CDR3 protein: CASSHGGYAYEQYF. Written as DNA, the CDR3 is TGTGCCAGCAGCCACGGCGGTTACGCCTACGAGCAGTACTTC. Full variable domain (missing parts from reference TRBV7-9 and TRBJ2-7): DTGVSQNPRHKITKRGQNVTFRCDPISEHNRLYWYRQTLGQGPEFLTYFQNEAQLEKSRLLSDRFSAERPKGSFSTLEIQRTEQGDSAMYLCASSHGGYAYEQYFGPGTRLTVT.